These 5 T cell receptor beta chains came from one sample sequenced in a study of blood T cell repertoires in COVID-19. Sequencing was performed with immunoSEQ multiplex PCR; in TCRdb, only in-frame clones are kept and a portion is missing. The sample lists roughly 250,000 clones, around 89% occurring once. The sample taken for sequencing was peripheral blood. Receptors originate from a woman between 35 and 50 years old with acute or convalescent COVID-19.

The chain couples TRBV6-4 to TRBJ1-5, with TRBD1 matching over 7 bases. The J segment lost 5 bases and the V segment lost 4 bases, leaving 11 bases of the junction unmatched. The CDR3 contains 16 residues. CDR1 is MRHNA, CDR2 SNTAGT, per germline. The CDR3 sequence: CASSGPQGPGHQPQHF. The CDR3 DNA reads TGTGCCAGCAGTGGCCCACAGGGGCCTGGGCATCAGCCCCAGCATTTT.

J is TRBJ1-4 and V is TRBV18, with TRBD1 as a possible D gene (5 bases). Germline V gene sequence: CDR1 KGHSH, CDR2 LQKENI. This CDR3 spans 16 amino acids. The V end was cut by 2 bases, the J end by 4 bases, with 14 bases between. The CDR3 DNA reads TGTGCCAGCTCACCAGGGGCAGAACCCTATAATGAAAAACTGTTTTTT. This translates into CASSPGAEPYNEKLFF.

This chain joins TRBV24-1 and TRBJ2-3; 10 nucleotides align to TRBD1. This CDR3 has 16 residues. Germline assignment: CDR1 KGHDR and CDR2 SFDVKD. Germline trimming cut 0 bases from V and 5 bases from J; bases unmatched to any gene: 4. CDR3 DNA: TGTGCCACCAGTGATTTGGACAGGGGGCATGTAGATACGCAGTATTTT. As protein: CATSDLDRGHVDTQYF.

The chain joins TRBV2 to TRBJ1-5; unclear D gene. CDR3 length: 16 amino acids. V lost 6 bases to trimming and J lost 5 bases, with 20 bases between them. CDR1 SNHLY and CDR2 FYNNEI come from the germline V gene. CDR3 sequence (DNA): TGTGCCAGCAGGAAGAGGGAGGGAATAGGTTATCAGCCCCAGCATTTT. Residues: CASRKREGIGYQPQHF.

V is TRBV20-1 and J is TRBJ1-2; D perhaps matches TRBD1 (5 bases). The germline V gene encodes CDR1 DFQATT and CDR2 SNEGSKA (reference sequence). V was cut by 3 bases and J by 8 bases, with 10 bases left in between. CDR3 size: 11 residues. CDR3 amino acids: CSARGGKGYTF. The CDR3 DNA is TGCAGTGCTAGGGGGGGGAAAGGCTACACCTTC.